The 3 T cell receptor beta chains below were found in one sample sequenced in a study of low-dose radiotherapy and immunotherapy resistance in tumors. Alpha- and beta-chain coverage of first-strand cDNA came from TRAV- and TRBV-specific primers. Amplification of TCRs used a constant-region primer and V-primer adapter for about 18 PCR cycles. TCRdb itself ran the reads through MiXCR, one entry per CDR3 protein. The repertoire holds around 76,000 distinct CDR3 sequences, with roughly 30% as singletons. Documented time point: before trial treatment. The material was PBMCs, obtained before treatment. These receptors were collected from a female donor with ovarian cancer.

This clonotype occurred many times. The chain has TRBV12-3 or TRBV12-4 and TRBJ1-1; the D gene is possibly TRBD1 (5 bases). CDR3 length equals 14 residues. With 10 bases removed from V and 3 bases from J, the gap between germline ends came to 18 bases. The CDR3 loop is CATQFIQAYTEAFF. The CDR3 DNA is TGTGCCACCCAGTTTATACAGGCATACACTGAAGCTTTCTTT.

Remarks on this clonotype: One base separates it from a far larger clone, so it is likely a read error. The chain carries TRBV20-1 and TRBJ2-1; 8 positions match TRBD2. V shed 3 bases, J shed 13 bases, and the junction held 20 bases outside the gene matches. CDR1 is DFQATT and CDR2 is SNEGSKA in the germline V gene (reference sequence). There are 16 residues in the CDR3. The CDR3 region is CSASAPGGPGQETQFF. The DNA for the CDR3 is TGCAGTGCTAGTGCACCGGGAGGGCCAGGACAAGAGACCCAGTTCTTC.

The chain is built from TRBV3-1 and TRBJ2-1, with 8 bases lining up with TRBD1. Trimming at V came to 5 bases and at J to 2 bases, leaving 5 bases not matched to a gene. The CDR3 extends over 15 amino acids. CDR1 is LGHDT and CDR2 is YNNKEL in the germline V gene (reference sequence). This CDR3 reads CASSVTGEPYNEQFF. CDR3 DNA sequence: TGTGCCAGCAGCGTGACAGGGGAGCCCTACAATGAGCAGTTCTTC.